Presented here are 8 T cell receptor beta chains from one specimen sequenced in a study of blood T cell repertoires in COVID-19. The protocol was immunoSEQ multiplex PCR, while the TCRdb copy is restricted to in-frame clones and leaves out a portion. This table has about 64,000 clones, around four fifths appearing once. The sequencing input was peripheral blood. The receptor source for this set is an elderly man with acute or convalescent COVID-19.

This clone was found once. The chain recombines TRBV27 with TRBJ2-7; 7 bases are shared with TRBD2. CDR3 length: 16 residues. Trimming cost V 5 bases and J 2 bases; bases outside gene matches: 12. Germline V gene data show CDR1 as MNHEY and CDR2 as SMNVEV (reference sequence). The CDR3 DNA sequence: TGTGCCAGCAGTCCCCCTACTAGCGCCTCGCCCTACGAGCAGTACTTC. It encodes CASSPPTSASPYEQYF.

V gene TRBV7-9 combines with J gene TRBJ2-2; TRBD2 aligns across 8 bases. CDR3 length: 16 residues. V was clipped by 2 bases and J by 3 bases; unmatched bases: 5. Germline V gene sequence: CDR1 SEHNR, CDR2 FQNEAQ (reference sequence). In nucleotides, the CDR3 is TGTGCCAGCAGCTTACAACTAGCGGTGGACACCGGGGAGCTGTTTTTT. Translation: CASSLQLAVDTGELFF.

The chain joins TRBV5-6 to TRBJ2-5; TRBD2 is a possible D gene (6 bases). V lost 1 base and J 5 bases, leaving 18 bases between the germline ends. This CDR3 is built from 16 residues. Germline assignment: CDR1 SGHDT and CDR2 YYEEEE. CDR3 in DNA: TGTGCCAGCAGCTTGTTCACAGCAATTGGGAGGGAGACCCAGTACTTC. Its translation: CASSLFTAIGRETQYF.

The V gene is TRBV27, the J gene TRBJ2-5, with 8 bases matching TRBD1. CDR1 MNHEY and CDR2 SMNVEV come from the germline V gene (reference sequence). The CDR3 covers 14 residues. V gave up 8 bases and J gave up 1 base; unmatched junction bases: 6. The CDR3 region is CASRRGQVQETQYF. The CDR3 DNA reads TGTGCCAGCCGCAGGGGACAGGTCCAAGAGACCCAGTACTTC.

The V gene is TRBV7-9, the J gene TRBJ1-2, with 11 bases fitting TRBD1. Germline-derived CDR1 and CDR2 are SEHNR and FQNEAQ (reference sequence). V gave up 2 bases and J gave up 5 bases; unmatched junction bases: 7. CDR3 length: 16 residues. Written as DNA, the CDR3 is TGTGCCAGCAGCTTATCCCGGACAGGGGGCGTTTATGGCTACACCTTC. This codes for CASSLSRTGGVYGYTF.

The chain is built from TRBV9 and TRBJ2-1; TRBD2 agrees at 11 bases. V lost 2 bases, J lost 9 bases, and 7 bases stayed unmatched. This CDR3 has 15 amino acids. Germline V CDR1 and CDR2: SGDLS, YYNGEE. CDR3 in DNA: TGTGCCAGCAGCGTCCGTAGCGGGGGGGTTGGTGAGCAGTTCTTC. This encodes CASSVRSGGVGEQFF.

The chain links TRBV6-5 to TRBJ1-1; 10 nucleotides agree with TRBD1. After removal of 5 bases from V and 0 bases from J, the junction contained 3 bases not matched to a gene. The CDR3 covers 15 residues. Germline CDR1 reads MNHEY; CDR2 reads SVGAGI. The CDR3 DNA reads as TGTGCCAGCAGTCCCGGGACAGGGGTGAACACTGAAGCTTTCTTT. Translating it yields CASSPGTGVNTEAFF.

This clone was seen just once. CDR3 in amino acids: CASSEPSGGLSGANVLTF. CDR3 coding DNA: TGTGCCAGCAGCGAACCTAGCGGGGGACTCTCTGGGGCCAACGTCCTGACTTTC. This chain connects TRBV7-9 to TRBJ2-6; the match to TRBD2 covers 10 bases. V trimming: 5 bases; J trimming: 0 bases; junction bases outside the gene matches: 7. The length of the CDR3 is 18 residues. Germline assignment: CDR1 SEHNR and CDR2 FQNEAQ (reference sequence).